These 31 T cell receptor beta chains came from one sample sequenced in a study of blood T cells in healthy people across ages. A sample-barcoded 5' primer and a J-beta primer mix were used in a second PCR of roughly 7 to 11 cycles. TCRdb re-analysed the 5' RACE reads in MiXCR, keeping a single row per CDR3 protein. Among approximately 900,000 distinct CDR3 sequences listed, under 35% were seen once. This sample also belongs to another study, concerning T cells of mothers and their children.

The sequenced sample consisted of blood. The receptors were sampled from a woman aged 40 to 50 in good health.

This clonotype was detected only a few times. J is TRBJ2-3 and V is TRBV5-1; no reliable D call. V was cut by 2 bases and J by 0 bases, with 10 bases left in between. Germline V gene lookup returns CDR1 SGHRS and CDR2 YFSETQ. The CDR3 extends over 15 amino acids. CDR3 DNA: TGCGCCAGCAGCTTACAAGATGCTAGCACAGATACGCAGTATTTT. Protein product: CASSLQDASTDTQYF.

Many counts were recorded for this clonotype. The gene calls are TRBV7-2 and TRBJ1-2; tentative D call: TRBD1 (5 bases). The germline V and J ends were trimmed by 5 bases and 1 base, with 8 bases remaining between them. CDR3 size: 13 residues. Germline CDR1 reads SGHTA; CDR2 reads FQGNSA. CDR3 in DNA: TGTGCCAGCAGCCGTGACAGTAACTATGGCTACACCTTC. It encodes CASSRDSNYGYTF.

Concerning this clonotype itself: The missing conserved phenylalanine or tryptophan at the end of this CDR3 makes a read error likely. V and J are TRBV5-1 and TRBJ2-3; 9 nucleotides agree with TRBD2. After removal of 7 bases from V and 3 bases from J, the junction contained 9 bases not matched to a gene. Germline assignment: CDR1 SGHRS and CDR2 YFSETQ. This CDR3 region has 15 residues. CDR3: CASYGGGARTDTQYC. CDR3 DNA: TGCGCCAGCTACGGCGGGGGGGCCAGAACAGATACGCAGTATTGT.

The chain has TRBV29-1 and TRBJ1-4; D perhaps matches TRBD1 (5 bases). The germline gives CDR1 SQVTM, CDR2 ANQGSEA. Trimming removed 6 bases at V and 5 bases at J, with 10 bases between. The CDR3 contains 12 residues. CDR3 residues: CSVGRGNEKLFF. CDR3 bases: TGCAGCGTGGGGCGGGGAAATGAAAAACTGTTTTTT.

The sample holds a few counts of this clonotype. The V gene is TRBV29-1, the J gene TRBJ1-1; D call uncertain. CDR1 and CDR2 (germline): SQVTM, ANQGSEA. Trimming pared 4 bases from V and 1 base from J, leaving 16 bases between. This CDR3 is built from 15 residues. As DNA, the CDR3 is TGCAGCGTTGGGGAGGGCTCGTATTCGAACACTGAAGCTTTCTTT. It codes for CSVGEGSYSNTEAFF.

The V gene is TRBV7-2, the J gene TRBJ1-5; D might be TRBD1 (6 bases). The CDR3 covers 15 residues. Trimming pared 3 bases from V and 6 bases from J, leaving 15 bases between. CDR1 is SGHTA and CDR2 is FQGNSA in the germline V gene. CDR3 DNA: TGTGCCAGCAGCTTGTCCGGGGGCGAGAGTCAGCCCCAGCATTTT. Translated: CASSLSGGESQPQHF.

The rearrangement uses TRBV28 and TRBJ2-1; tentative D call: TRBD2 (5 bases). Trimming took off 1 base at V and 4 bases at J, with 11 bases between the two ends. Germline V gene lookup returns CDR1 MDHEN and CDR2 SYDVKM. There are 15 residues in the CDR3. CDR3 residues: CASSLFQRKYNEQFF. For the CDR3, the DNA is TGTGCCAGCAGTTTATTCCAGCGGAAGTACAATGAGCAGTTCTTC. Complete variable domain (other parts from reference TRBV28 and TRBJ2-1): DVKVTQSSRYLVKRTGEKVFLECVQDMDHENMFWYRQDPGLGLRLIYFSYDVKMKEKGDIPEGYSVSREKKERFSLILESASTNQTSMYLCASSLFQRKYNEQFFGPGTRLTVL.

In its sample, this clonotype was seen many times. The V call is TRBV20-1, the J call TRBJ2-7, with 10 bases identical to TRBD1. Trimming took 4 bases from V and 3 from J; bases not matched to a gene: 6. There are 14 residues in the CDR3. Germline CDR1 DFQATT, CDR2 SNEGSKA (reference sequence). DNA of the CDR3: TGCAGTGCTACCGGGACAGGGGTTGGCTACGAGCAGTACTTC. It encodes CSATGTGVGYEQYF.

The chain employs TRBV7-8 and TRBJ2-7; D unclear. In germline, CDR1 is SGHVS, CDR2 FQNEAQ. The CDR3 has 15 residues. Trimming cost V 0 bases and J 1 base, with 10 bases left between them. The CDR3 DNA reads TGTGCCAGCAGCTTAGCGGCCAAGTGGTCCTACGAGCAGTACTTC. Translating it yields CASSLAAKWSYEQYF.

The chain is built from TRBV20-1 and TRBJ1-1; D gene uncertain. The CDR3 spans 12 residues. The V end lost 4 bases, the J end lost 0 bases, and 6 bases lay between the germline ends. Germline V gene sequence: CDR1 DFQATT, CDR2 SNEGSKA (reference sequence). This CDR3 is CSAKGLNTEAFF. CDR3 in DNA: TGCAGTGCTAAGGGCTTGAACACTGAAGCTTTCTTT.

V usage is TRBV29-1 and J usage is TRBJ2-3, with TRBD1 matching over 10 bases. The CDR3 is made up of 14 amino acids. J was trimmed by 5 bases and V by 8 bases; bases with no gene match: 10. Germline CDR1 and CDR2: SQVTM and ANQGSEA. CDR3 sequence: CSISGGQGVDTQYF. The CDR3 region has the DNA TGCAGCATTTCCGGAGGACAGGGGGTAGATACGCAGTATTTT.

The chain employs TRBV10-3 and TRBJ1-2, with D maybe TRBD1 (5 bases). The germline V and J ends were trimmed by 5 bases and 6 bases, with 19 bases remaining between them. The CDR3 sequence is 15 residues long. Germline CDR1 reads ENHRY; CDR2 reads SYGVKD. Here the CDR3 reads CAISSKGQTHNGYTF. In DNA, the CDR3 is TGTGCCATCAGTAGTAAGGGGCAGACTCATAATGGCTACACCTTC.

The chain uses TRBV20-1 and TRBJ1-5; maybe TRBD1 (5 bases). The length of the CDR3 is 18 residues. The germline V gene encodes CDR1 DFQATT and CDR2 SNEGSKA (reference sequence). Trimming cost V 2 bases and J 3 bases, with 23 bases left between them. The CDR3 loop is CSARPIDSATSFNQPQHF. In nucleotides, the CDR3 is TGCAGTGCTAGACCCATAGACAGTGCCACATCCTTCAATCAGCCCCAGCATTTT.

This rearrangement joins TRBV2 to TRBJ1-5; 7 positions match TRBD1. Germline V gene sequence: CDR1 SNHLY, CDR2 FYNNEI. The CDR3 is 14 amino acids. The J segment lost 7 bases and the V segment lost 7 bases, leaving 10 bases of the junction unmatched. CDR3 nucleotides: TGTGCCAGCAACCAGGGACAGCAAGGACAGCCCCAGCATTTT. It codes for CASNQGQQGQPQHF.

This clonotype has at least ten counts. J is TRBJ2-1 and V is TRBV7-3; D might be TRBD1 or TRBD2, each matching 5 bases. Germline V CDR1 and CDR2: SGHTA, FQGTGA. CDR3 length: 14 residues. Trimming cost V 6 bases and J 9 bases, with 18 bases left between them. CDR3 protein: CASSGAPVRGEQFF. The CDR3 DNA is TGTGCCAGCAGTGGGGCCCCCGTGAGGGGTGAGCAGTTCTTC.

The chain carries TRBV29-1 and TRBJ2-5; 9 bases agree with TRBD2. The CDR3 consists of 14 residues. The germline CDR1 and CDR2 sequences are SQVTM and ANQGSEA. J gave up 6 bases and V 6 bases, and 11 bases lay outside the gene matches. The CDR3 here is CSVTDVAGAKTQYF. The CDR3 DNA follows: TGCAGCGTGACGGATGTAGCGGGAGCGAAGACCCAGTACTTC.

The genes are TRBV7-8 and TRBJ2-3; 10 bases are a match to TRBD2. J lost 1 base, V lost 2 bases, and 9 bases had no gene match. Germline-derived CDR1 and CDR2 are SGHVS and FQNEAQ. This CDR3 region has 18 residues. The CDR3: CASSLLSSGSAGTDTQYF. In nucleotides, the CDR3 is TGTGCCAGCAGCTTACTCTCTAGCGGGAGTGCGGGCACAGATACGCAGTATTTT.

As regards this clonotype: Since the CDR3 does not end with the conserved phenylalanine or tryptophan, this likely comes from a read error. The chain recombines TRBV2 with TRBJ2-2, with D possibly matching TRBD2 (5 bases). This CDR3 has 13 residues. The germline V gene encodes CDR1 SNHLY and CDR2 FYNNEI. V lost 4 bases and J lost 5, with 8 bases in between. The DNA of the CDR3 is TGTGCCAGCAGTGTGTCGGGAACCGGGGAGCTGTTTTTG. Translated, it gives CASSVSGTGELFL.

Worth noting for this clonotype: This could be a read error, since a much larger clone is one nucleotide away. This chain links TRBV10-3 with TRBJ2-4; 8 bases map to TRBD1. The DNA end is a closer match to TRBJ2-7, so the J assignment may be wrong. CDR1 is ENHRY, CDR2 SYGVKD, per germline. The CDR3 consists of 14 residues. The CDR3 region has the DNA TGTGCCATCAGGGCGTCGACAGGGGCCTACGAGCAGTACTTC. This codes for CAIRASTGAYEQYF.

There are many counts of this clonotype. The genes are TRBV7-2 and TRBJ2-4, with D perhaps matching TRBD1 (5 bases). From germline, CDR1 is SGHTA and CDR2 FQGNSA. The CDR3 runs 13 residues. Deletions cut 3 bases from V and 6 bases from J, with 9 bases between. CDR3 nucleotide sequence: TGTGCCAGCAGCTTGAACAGGATAAACATTCAGTACTTC. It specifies CASSLNRINIQYF. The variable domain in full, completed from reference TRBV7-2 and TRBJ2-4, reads GAGVSQSPSNKVTEKGKDVELRCDPISGHTALYWYRQSLGQGLEFLIYFQGNSAPDKSGLPSDRFSAERTGGSVSTLTIQRTQQEDSAVYLCASSLNRINIQYFGAGTRLSVL.

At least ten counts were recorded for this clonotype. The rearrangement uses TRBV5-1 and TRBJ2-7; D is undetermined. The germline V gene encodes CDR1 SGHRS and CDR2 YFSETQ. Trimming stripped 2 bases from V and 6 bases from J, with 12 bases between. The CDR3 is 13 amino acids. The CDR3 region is CASSFEHGIEQYF. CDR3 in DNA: TGCGCCAGCAGCTTCGAACATGGGATCGAGCAGTACTTC.

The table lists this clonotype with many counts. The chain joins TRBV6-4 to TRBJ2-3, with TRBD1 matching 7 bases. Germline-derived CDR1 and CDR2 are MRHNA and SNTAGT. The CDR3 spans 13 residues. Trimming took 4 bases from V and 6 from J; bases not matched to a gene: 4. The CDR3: CASSASTGDTQYF. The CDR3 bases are TGTGCCAGCAGTGCGTCGACAGGGGATACGCAGTATTTT.

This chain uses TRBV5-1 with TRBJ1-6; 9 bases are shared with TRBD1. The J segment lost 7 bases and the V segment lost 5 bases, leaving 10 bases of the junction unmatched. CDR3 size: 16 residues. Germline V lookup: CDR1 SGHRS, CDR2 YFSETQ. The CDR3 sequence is CASRFLDRGQNSPLHF. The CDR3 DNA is TGCGCCAGCAGATTCCTGGACAGGGGTCAAAATTCACCCCTCCACTTT.

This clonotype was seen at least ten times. The CDR3 loop is CSAEGRPETQYF. In nucleotides, the CDR3 is TGCAGTGCGGAAGGACGTCCCGAGACCCAGTACTTC. The chain joins TRBV20-1 to TRBJ2-5, with no clear D. CDR1 and CDR2 (germline): DFQATT, SNEGSKA (reference sequence). The CDR3 consists of 12 residues. Trimming stripped 6 bases from V and 5 bases from J, with 13 bases between.

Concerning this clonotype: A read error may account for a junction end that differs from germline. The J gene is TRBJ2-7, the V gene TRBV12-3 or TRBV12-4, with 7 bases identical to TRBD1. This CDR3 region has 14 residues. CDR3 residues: CVSSRDRLNYEQYF. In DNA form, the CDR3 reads TGTGTCAGCAGCAGGGACAGACTGAACTACGAGCAGTACTTC.

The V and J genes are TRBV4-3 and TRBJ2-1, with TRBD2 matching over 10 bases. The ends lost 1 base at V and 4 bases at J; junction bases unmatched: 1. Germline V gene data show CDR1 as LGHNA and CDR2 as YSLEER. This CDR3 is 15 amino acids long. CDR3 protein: CASSQAAGGYNEQFF. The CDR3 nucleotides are TGCGCCAGCAGCCAAGCAGCGGGGGGGTACAATGAGCAGTTCTTC.

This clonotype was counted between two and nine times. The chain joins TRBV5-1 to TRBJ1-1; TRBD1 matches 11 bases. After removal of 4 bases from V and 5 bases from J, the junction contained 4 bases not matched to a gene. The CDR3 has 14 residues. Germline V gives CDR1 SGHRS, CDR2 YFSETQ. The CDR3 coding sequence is TGCGCCAGCAGCGTGGACAGGGGGCAAACTGAAGCTTTCTTT. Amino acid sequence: CASSVDRGQTEAFF.

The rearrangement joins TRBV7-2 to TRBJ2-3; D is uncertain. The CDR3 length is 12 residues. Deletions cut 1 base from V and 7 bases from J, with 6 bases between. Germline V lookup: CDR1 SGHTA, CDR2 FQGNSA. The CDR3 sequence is CASSLGKNTQYF. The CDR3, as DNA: TGTGCCAGCAGCTTAGGGAAAAATACGCAGTATTTT.

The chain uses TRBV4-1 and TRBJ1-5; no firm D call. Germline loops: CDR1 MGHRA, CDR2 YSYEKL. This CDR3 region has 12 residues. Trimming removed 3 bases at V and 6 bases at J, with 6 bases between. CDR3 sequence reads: CASSHAGQPQHF. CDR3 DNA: TGCGCCAGCAGCCATGCGGGTCAGCCCCAGCATTTT.

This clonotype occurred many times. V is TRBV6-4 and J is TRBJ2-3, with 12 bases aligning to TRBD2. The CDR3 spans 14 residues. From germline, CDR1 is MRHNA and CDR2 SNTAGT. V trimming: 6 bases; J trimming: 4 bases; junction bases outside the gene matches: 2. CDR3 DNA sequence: TGTGCCAGCAGCGGACTAGCGGGGTCAGATACGCAGTATTTT. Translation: CASSGLAGSDTQYF.

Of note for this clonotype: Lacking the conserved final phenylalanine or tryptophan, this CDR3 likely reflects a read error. Written as DNA, the CDR3 is TGCAGCGTTGAAGGGGACAGGGTGGGAGATACGCAGTATTTG. This sequence encodes CSVEGDRVGDTQYL. V is TRBV29-1 and J is TRBJ2-3; 9 bases align to TRBD1. Germline CDR1 is SQVTM and CDR2 is ANQGSEA. J was trimmed by 5 bases and V by 1 base; bases with no gene match: 4. This CDR3 comprises 14 residues.